The 5 T cell receptor beta chains below all came from one sample that was sequenced in a study of spatial heterogeneity in lung cancer. Broader study findings: Counts of expanded alpha and beta TCRs within tumors tracked the tumor nonsynonymous mutation count.

These receptors' antigens are unknown. TCRdb reprocessed the 5' RACE reads via MiXCR and lists one record per CDR3 protein. The data hold several thousand distinct CDR3 sequences, with around 7% observed a single time. Time point described: sample taken at primary tumor resection. The sequenced sample was lung tumor tissue, obtained at surgery. These receptor sequences come from a male donor with early-stage non-small cell lung cancer.

This clonotype is judged medium-sized. The chain joins TRBV6-1 to TRBJ2-2; TRBD2 matches at 13 bases. Germline lookup yields CDR1 MNHNS and CDR2 SASEGT. V trimming: 7 bases; J trimming: 4 bases; junction bases outside the gene matches: 3. The length of the CDR3 is 15 residues. The CDR3 region is CASITSGGATGELFF. The CDR3 DNA is TGTGCCAGCATAACTAGCGGGGGGGCCACCGGGGAGCTGTTTTTT.

The chain is built from TRBV6-2 or TRBV6-3 and TRBJ2-3; D gene uncertain. The CDR3 consists of 15 residues. Per germline, CDR1 MNHEY and CDR2 SVGEGT. V was trimmed by 2 bases and J by 2 bases, leaving 11 bases between them. The CDR3 loop is CASSYVIVTTDTQYF. DNA of the CDR3: TGTGCCAGCAGTTACGTTATCGTCACCACAGATACGCAGTATTTT.

This clonotype was counted ten times or more. The CDR3 DNA reads as TGTGCCAGCAGTTTAAGGCCGCCCGTTCTAGCGGGAGGGGGGGGAGCCAAAAACATTCAGTACTTC. It codes for CASSLRPPVLAGGGGAKNIQYF. The chain couples TRBV28 to TRBJ2-4; 12 bases align to TRBD2. Looked up from germline, CDR1 is MDHEN and CDR2 is SYDVKM. CDR3 length: 22 residues. V shed 2 bases, J shed 0 bases, and the junction held 17 bases outside the gene matches.

This clonotype is medium-sized in the sample. V gene TRBV7-2 combines with J gene TRBJ2-5; 15 nucleotides line up with TRBD2. The CDR3 loop spans 17 amino acids. The germline gives CDR1 SGHTA, CDR2 FQGNSA. The V and J ends lost 5 bases and 5 bases, in that order; junction bases with no gene match: 9. CDR3 sequence reads: CASSLGLAGGPGETQYF. In nucleotides, the CDR3 is TGTGCCAGCAGCCTCGGACTAGCGGGAGGGCCGGGGGAGACCCAGTACTTC. Looking up the rest from reference TRBV7-2 and TRBJ2-5 gives the full variable domain: GAGVSQSPSNKVTEKGKDVELRCDPISGHTALYWYRQSLGQGLEFLIYFQGNSAPDKSGLPSDRFSAERTGGSVSTLTIQRTQQEDSAVYLCASSLGLAGGPGETQYFGPGTRLLVL.

This clonotype was counted ten times or more. The chain recombines TRBV10-2 with TRBJ1-2; D is possibly TRBD1 (5 bases). This CDR3 contains 15 residues. The germline V and J ends were trimmed by 3 bases and 5 bases, with 16 bases remaining between them. Per the germline V gene, CDR1 is WSHSY and CDR2 is SAAADI. The CDR3 here is CASSEIQRRGYGYTF. CDR3 in DNA: TGCGCCAGCAGTGAAATCCAAAGGAGGGGTTATGGCTACACCTTC.